A single TCR beta chain is shown here with its context. Its specificity is not known. One junction end does not reproduce the germline sequence, and a read error may be involved. This CDR3 has 15 residues. Looked up from germline, CDR1 is MGHRA and CDR2 is YSYEKL. This record belongs to a study of T cell repertoires in cytomegalovirus infection. Turning to the study itself: Public TCR beta signature analysis indicated the presence of both CMV infection and matching HLA type.

TCRdb passed the reads through MiXCR, listing each CDR3 protein once. The sample lists approximately 770,000 distinct CDR3 sequences; under 35% were seen once. This receptor was identified in a human donor in good health (CMV status not recorded). Some clones in this sample may be carry-over from other donors' samples. The rearrangement joins TRBV4-1 to TRBJ2-5; TRBD1 or TRBD2 may be the D gene (5 bases each). The source was cultured CD8+ T cells from PBMCs, collected from culture after CMV antigen stimulation. CDR3 residues: CASSIHRDGQETQYF. CDR3 coding DNA: TGTGCCAGCAGTATCCACCGGGACGGCCAAGAGACCCAGTACTTC.